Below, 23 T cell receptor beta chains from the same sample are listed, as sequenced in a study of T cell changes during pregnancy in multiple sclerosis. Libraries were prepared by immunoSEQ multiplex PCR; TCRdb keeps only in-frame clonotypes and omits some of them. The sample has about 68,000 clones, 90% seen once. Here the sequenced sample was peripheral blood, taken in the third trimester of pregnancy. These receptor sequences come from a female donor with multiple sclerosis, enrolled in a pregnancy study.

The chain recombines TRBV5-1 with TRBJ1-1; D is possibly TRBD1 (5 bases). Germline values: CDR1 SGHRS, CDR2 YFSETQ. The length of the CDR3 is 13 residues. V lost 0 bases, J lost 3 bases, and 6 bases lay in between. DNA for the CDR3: TGCGCCAGCAGCTTGGCGGGGGACACTGAAGCTTTCTTT. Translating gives CASSLAGDTEAFF.

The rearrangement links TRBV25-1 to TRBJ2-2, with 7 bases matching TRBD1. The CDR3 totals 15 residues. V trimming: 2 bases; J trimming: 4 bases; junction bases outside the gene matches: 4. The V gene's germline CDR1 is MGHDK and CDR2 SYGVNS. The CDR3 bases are TGTGCCAGCAGTGAAGACAGGGTCAGCACCGGGGAGCTGTTTTTT. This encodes CASSEDRVSTGELFF. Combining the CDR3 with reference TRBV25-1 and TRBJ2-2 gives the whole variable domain EADIYQTPRYLVIGTGKKITLECSQTMGHDKMYWYQQDPGMELHLIHYSYGVNSTEKGDLSSESTVSRIRTEHFPLTLESARPSHTSQYLCASSEDRVSTGELFFGEGSRLTVL.

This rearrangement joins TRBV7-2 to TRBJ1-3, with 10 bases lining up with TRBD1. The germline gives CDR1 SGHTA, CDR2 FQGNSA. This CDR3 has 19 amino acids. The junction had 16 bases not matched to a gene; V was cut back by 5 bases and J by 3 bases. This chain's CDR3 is CASSPQNPTGGGYGNTIYF. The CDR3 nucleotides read TGTGCCAGCAGCCCTCAAAACCCGACAGGGGGCGGATATGGAAACACCATATATTTT.

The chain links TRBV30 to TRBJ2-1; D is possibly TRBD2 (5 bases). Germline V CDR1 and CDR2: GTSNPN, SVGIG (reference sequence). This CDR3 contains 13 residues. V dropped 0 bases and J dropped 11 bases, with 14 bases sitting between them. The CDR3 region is CAWSVLGRGQQFF. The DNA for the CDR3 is TGTGCCTGGAGTGTACTAGGTAGAGGGCAGCAGTTCTTC.

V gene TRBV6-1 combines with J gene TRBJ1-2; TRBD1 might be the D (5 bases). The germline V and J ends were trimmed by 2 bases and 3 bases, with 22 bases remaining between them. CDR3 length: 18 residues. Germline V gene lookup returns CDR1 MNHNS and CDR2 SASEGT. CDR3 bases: TGTGCCAGCAGTGAACTGGCCAGGTTGACAGTTGGTGACTATGGCTACACCTTC. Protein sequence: CASSELARLTVGDYGYTF.

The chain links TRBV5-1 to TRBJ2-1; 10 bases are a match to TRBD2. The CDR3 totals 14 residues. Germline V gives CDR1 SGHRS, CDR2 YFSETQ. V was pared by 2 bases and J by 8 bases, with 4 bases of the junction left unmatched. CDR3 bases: TGCGCCAGCAGCTTCAGCGGGAGGGCCGATGAGCAGTTCTTC. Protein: CASSFSGRADEQFF.

CDR3 in DNA: TGTGCCAGCAGCTTGGACAGGGGGCCCTATGGCTACACCTTC. It yields the protein CASSLDRGPYGYTF. J is TRBJ1-2 and V is TRBV6-1, with 11 bases that match TRBD1. The V gene end was trimmed by 6 bases and the J gene end by 4 bases; junction bases not matched to a gene: 4. This CDR3 is built from 14 residues. CDR1 is MNHNS, CDR2 SASEGT, per germline.

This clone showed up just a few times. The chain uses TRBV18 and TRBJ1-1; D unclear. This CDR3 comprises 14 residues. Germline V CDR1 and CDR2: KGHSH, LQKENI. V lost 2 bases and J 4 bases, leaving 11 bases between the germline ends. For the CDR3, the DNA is TGTGCCAGCTCACCAGGGTACGAGGGCACTGAAGCTTTCTTT. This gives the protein CASSPGYEGTEAFF. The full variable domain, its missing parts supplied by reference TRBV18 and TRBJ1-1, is NAGVMQNPRHLVRRRGQEARLRCSPMKGHSHVYWYRQLPEEGLKFMVYLQKENIIDESGMPKERFSAEFPKEGPSILRIQQVVRGDSAAYFCASSPGYEGTEAFFGQGTRLTVV.

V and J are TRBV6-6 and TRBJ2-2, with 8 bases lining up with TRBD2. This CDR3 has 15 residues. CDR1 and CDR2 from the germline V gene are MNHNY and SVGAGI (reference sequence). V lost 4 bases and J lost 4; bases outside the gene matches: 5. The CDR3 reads CASSSQRGSTGELFF. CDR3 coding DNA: TGTGCCAGCAGTTCCCAGCGGGGGAGCACCGGGGAGCTGTTTTTT.

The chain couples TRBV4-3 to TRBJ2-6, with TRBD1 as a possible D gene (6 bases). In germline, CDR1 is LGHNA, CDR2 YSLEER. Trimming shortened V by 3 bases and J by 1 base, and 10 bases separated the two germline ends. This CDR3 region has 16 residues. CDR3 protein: CASSHNQGSGANVLTF. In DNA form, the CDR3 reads TGCGCCAGCAGCCACAACCAGGGGTCTGGGGCCAACGTCCTGACTTTC.

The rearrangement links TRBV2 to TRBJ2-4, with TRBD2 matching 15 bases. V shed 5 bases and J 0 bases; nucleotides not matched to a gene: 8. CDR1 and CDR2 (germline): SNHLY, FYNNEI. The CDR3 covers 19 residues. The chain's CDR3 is CASSPRGLAGGLAKNIQYF. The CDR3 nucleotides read TGTGCCAGCAGTCCTAGGGGACTAGCGGGGGGACTAGCCAAAAACATTCAGTACTTC.

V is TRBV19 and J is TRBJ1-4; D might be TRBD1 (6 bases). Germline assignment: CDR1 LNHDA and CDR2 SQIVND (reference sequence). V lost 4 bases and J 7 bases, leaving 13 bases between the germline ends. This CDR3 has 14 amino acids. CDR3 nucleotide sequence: TGTGCCAGTAGTACCAGGGGCGAGGGTGAAAAACTGTTTTTT. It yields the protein CASSTRGEGEKLFF.

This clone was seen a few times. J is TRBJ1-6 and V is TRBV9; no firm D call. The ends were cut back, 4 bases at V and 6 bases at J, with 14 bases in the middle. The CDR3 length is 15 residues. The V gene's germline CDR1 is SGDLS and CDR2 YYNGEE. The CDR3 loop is CASSTAGSSNSPLHF. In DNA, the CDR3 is TGTGCCAGCAGCACGGCCGGGAGCAGTAATTCACCCCTCCACTTT.

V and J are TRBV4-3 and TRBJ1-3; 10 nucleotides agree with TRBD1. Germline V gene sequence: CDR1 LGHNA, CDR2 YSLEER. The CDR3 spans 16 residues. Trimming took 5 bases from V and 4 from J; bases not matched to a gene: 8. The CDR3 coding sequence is TGCGCCAGCAGCGATACCGGGACAGGGGACGGAAACACCATATATTTT. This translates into CASSDTGTGDGNTIYF.

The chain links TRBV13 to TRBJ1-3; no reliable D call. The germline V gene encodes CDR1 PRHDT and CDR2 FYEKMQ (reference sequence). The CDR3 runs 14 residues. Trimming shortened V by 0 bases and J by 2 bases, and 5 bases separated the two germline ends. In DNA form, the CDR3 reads TGTGCCAGCAGCTTAGGTGTAGCTGGAAACACCATATATTTT. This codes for CASSLGVAGNTIYF.

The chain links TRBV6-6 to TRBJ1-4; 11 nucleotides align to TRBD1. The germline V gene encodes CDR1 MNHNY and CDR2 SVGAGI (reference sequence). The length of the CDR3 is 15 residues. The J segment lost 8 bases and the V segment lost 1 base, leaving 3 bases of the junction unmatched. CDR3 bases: TGTGCCAGCAGTTACTGGGGACAGGGGGAGGAAAAACTGTTTTTT. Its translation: CASSYWGQGEEKLFF.

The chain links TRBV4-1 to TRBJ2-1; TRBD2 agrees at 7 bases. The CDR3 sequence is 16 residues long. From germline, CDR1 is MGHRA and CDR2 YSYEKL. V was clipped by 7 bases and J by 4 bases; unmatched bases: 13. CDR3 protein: CASTRGGVPPYNEQFF. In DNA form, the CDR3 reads TGCGCCAGCACCCGGGGAGGGGTTCCCCCTTACAATGAGCAGTTCTTC.

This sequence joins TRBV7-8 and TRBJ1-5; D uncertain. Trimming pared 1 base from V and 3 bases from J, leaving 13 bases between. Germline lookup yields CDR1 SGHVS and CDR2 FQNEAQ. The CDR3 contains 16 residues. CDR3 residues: CASSLVQDHTNQPQHF. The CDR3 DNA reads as TGTGCCAGCAGCTTAGTCCAGGATCACACCAATCAGCCCCAGCATTTT.

CDR3 sequence (DNA): TGTGCCAGCAGCTTACCGGGAAGTAACACTGAAGCTTTCTTT. Its translation is CASSLPGSNTEAFF. The chain combines TRBV5-6 with TRBJ1-1; no firm D call. This CDR3 contains 14 residues. Germline loops: CDR1 SGHDT, CDR2 YYEEEE. V shed 2 bases and J shed 2 bases, with 10 bases lying between them.

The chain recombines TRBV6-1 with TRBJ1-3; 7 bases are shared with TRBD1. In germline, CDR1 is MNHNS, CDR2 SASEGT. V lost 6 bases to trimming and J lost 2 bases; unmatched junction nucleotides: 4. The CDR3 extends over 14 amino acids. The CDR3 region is CASRVTGPGNTIYF. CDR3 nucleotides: TGTGCCAGCAGGGTGACAGGGCCTGGAAACACCATATATTTT.

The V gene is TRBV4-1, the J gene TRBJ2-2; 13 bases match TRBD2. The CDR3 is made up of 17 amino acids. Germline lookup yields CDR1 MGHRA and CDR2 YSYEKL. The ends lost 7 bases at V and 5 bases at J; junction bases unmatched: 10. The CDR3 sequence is CASNPGLAGVRTGELFF. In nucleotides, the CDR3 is TGCGCCAGCAACCCTGGACTAGCGGGAGTTCGTACCGGGGAGCTGTTTTTT.

The CDR3 loop reads CASSLTAEGREQYF. The CDR3 DNA reads TGTGCCAGCAGCCTCACTGCGGAGGGCCGAGAGCAGTACTTC. The chain carries TRBV5-4 and TRBJ2-7, with D possibly matching TRBD2 (6 bases). The V end was cut by 4 bases, the J end by 7 bases, with 18 bases between. The germline V gene has CDR1 SGHNT and CDR2 YYREEE (reference sequence). There are 14 residues in the CDR3.

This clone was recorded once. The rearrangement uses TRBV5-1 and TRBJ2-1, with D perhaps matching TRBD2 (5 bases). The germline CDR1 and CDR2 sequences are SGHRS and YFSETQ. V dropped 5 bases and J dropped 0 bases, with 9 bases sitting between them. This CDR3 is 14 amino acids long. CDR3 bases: TGCGCCAGCAGGCCTACTAGCTCCTACAATGAGCAGTTCTTC. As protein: CASRPTSSYNEQFF. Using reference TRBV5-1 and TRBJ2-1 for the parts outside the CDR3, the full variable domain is KAGVTQTPRYLIKTRGQQVTLSCSPISGHRSVSWYQQTPGQGLQFLFEYFSETQRNKGNFPGRFSGRQFSNSRSEMNVSTLELGDSALYLCASRPTSSYNEQFFGPGTRLTVL.